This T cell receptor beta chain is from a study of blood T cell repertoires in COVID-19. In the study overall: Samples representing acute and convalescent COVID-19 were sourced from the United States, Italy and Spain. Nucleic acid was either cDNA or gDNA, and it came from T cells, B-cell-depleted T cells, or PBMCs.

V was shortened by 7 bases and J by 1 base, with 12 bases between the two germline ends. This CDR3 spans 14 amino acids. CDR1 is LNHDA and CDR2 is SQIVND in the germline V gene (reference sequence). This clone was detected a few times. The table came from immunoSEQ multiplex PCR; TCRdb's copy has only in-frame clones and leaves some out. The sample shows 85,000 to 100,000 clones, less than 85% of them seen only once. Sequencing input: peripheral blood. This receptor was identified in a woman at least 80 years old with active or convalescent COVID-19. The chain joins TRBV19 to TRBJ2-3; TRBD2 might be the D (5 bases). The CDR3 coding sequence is TGTGCCAGTAAACCGGGAACTGGCACAGATACGCAGTATTTT. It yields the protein CASKPGTGTDTQYF. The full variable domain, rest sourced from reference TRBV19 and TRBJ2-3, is DGGITQSPKYLFRKEGQNVTLSCEQNLNHDAMYWYRQDPGQGLRLIYYSQIVNDFQKGDIAEGYSVSREKKESFPLTVTSAQKNPTAFYLCASKPGTGTDTQYFGPGTRLTVL.